This T cell receptor (beta chain) was observed in a study of blood T cell repertoires in COVID-19. For the study at large: Some COVID-19 samples were acute and others convalescent; all came from the United States, Italy and Spain. Nucleic acid was either cDNA or gDNA, and it came from T cells, B-cell-depleted T cells, or PBMCs.

Authors' analysis steps: Amplification from reference gene primers served as the basis for estimated nucleated cell counts. The method was immunoSEQ multiplex PCR; TCRdb's version includes in-frame clones alone and lacks a portion of them. The DNA was the basis for D and trimming; V, J and clone size are from that table. The table includes under 350,000 clones, roughly 90% detected once. The origin of this receptor is a man in his forties or fifties with acute or convalescent COVID-19. Specimen: peripheral blood.

CDR3 coding DNA: TGTGCCAGCAGCCGGGGGGGCTATGGCTACACCTTC. It codes for CASSRGGYGYTF. J is TRBJ1-2 and V is TRBV5-6, with D maybe TRBD1 (5 bases). The germline CDR1 and CDR2 sequences are SGHDT and YYEEEE. Trimming removed 4 bases from V and 4 bases from J, with 8 bases in between. The CDR3 extends over 12 amino acids.